This T cell receptor (beta chain) was sequenced for a study of shared clonotypes between healthy human individuals. Background on the study: Three plates each covered CD4 naive and memory; CD8 naive two, CD8 memory one. Study-wide findings and caveats: Estimated richness was generally greater in naive than memory subsets.

Germline V gives CDR1 ENHRY, CDR2 SYGVKD. The germline V and J ends were trimmed by 10 bases and 2 bases, with 16 bases remaining between them. The CDR3 runs to 14 residues. On this clone: What it recognizes is unknown.

Per the authors' pipeline: ImmunoSEQ yielded junction-only sequences lacking quality scores, so filtering differed. TCRdb's copy holds only in-frame clones and misses some; the assay was immunoSEQ multiplex PCR. Clone size and the V and J calls come from that table; the DNA yielded D and trimming. This table holds around 980,000 clones, around three quarters found once. Recent vaccinations or acute infections were absent in the healthy HIV-negative adult donors. Sequencing was done on a sample of memory CD4+ T cells from PBMCs. The subset is: CD45RA-negative fraction. This chain uses TRBV10-3 with TRBJ2-3; D is unresolved. The TCR comes from a man aged 18 to 29 in good health. Some clones in this sample may be carry-over from other donors' samples. This CDR3 is CATQHRTPTDTQYF. CDR3 sequence (DNA): TGTGCCACCCAGCATCGAACCCCCACAGATACGCAGTATTTT.